This TCR beta chain derives from a study of blood T cell repertoires in COVID-19. Study-level information: Sites in the United States, Italy and Spain provided acute and convalescent COVID-19 samples. The cDNA or gDNA used as material had been derived from T cells, B-cell-depleted T cells, or PBMCs.

In the original processing: Amplification of reference gene primers provided the estimated nucleated cell counts. Here immunoSEQ multiplex PCR was the method, and the copy in TCRdb shows in-frame clones only, minus some. The V and J calls and the clone size are those of that table, but D and trimming were determined from the DNA. The sample shows over 110,000 clones, 60% to 85% of them seen only once. The V gene's germline CDR1 is MNHEY and CDR2 SMNVEV (reference sequence). The CDR3 loop spans 14 amino acids. V lost 3 bases and J 3 bases, leaving 6 bases between the germline ends. The sample taken for sequencing was peripheral blood. This clonotype originated in an older woman with acute or convalescent COVID-19. The V call is TRBV27, the J call TRBJ1-6; D gene uncertain. The CDR3 sequence: CASSFGGYNSPLHF. For the CDR3, the DNA is TGTGCCAGCAGTTTTGGCGGCTATAATTCACCCCTCCACTTT.